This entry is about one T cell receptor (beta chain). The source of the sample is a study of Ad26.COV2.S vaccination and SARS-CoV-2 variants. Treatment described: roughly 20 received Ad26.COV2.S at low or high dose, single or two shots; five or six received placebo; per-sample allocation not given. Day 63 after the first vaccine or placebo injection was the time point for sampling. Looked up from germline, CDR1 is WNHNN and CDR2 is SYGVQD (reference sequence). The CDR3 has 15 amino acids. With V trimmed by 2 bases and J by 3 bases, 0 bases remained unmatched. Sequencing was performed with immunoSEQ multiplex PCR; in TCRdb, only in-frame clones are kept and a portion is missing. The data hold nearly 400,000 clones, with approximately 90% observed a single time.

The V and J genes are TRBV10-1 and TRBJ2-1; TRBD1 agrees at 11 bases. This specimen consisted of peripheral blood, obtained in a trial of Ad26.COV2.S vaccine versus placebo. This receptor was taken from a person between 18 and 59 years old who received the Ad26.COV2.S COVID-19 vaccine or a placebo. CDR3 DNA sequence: TGCGCCAGCAGTGAGGGGACAGGGGGCTACAATGAGCAGTTCTTC. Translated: CASSEGTGGYNEQFF.